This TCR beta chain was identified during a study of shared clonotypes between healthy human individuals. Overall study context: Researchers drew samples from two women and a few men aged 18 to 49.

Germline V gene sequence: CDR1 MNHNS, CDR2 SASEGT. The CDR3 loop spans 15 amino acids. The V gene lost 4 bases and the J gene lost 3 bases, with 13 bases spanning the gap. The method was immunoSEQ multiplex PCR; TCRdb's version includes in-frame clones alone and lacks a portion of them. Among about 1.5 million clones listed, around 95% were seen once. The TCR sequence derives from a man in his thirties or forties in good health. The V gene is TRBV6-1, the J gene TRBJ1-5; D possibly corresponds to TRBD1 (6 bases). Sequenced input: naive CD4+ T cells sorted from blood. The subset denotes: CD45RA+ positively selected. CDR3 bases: TGTGCCAGCAGTGGCTCGGGGGCCCCCAATCAGCCCCAGCATTTT. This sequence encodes CASSGSGAPNQPQHF.